The rows below give T cell receptor beta chains drawn from one sample of a study of blood T cell repertoires in COVID-19. Here immunoSEQ multiplex PCR was the method, and the copy in TCRdb shows in-frame clones only, minus some. The table has about 130,000 clones, around 85% seen once. Sequencing was carried out using peripheral blood. The receptors here all came from a human donor in a cohort sampled during active COVID-19. Each CDR3 is given with its conserved first and last residue. Fields, in order: J gene, clone size, D gene, V gene, CDR3 protein, CDR3 DNA. The D gene is left open where the match is weak. The size entry is marked missing in some rows and otherwise reads once, few, many or a size class.

>TRBJ1-3|few|TRBD1|TRBV18
CASSPPTGLSGNTIYF
TGTGCCAGCTCACCCCCGACAGGGTTGTCTGGAAACACCATATATTTT
>TRBJ2-3|-|TRBD2|TRBV19
CASSITRGGRSTDTQYF
TGTGCCAGTAGTATAACCCGGGGGGGCCGGAGCACAGATACGCAGTATTTT
>TRBJ2-4|-|-|TRBV19
CAREKIAKNIQYF
TGTGCCAGAGAGAAGATAGCCAAAAACATTCAGTACTTC
>TRBJ2-1|few|-|TRBV30
CAWNPLGGASYNEQFF
TGTGCCTGGAATCCCCTTGGGGGGGCGTCCTACAATGAGCAGTTCTTC
>TRBJ1-3|-|-|TRBV2
CAVTGISGNTIYF
TGTGCCGTAACAGGTATCTCTGGAAACACCATATATTTT
>TRBJ2-1|-|TRBD1|TRBV3-1/TRBV3-2
CASRGTGNRNEQFF
TGTGCCAGCAGAGGGACAGGGAACAGGAATGAGCAGTTCTTC
>TRBJ1-1|-|-|TRBV19
CASSVRGMVTEAFF
TGTGCCAGTAGTGTAAGGGGGATGGTCACTGAAGCTTTCTTT
>TRBJ2-1|-|-|TRBV7-2
CASSLGVVAGNREQFF
TGTGCCAGCAGCTTAGGAGTAGTGGCGGGCAATCGGGAGCAGTTCTTC
>TRBJ1-1|-|-|TRBV7-2
CASSASGTFTEAFF
TGTGCCAGCAGTGCCTCGGGGACATTCACTGAAGCTTTCTTT
>TRBJ1-6|-|-|TRBV12-3/TRBV12-4
CASSFLNSPLHF
TGTGCCAGCAGTTTTCTTAATTCACCCCTCCACTTT
>TRBJ2-5|-|-|TRBV19
CASSRTAQETQYF
TGTGCCAGTAGTAGGACAGCACAAGAGACCCAGTACTTC
>TRBJ2-1|-|-|TRBV3-1/TRBV3-2
CASSPQGGNEQFF
TGTGCCAGCAGCCCTCAAGGCGGGAATGAGCAGTTCTTC
>TRBJ1-2|-|-|TRBV27
CASSLSRPIHYGYTF
TGTGCCAGCAGTTTGTCTAGGCCTATCCACTATGGCTACACCTTC
>TRBJ2-3|-|TRBD2|TRBV7-9
CASSFSGGTDTQYF
TGTGCCAGCAGCTTCAGCGGGGGCACAGATACGCAGTATTTT
>TRBJ2-6|-|-|TRBV3-1/TRBV3-2
CASSQFGPENRSGANVLTF
TGTGCCAGCAGCCAATTTGGTCCTGAAAACAGGTCTGGGGCCAACGTCCTGACTTTC
>TRBJ2-1|-|TRBD2|TRBV10-3
CAISAPGTSGGNEQFF
TGTGCCATCAGTGCCCCCGGGACTAGCGGGGGAAATGAGCAGTTCTTC
>TRBJ2-4|-|TRBD1|TRBV27
CASSTGVRNIQYF
TGTGCCAGCAGTACAGGGGTGAGGAACATTCAGTACTTC
>TRBJ2-1|-|-|TRBV7-2
CASSWRVAGTSGEQFF
TGTGCCAGCAGCTGGCGGGTGGCAGGTACCAGCGGGGAGCAGTTCTTC
>TRBJ1-4|-|-|TRBV28
CASSSRGRKLFF
TGTGCCAGCAGTTCAAGGGGAAGAAAACTGTTTTTT
>TRBJ2-3|few|-|TRBV27
CASSLAGGFGYDTQYF
TGTGCCAGCAGTTTAGCAGGAGGTTTCGGTTACGATACGCAGTATTTT
>TRBJ2-5|-|TRBD2|TRBV19
CASSEGLAVGETQYF
TGTGCCAGTAGTGAAGGTCTAGCGGTTGGGGAGACCCAGTACTTC
>TRBJ2-3|-|-|TRBV18
CASSPPVRGSADTQYF
TGTGCCAGCTCACCACCGGTGAGAGGGAGTGCAGATACGCAGTATTTT
>TRBJ2-1|-|-|TRBV27
CASRTVDYNEQFF
TGTGCCAGCAGAACGGTAGATTACAATGAGCAGTTCTTC
>TRBJ2-1|-|-|TRBV29-1
CSVVVGSSYNEQFF
TGCAGCGTTGTAGTGGGCAGCTCCTACAATGAGCAGTTCTTC
>TRBJ1-3|-|TRBD1|TRBV19
CAIADRAGNTIYF
TGTGCCATCGCGGACAGGGCCGGAAACACCATATATTTT
>TRBJ2-2|few|-|TRBV18
CASSPRLQTNQNTGELFF
TGTGCCAGCTCACCCAGGCTACAGACTAACCAGAACACCGGGGAGCTGTTTTTT
>TRBJ2-3|-|TRBD2|TRBV5-5
CASSLLTSGSTDTQYF
TGTGCCAGCAGCTTGTTAACTAGCGGTAGCACAGATACGCAGTATTTT
>TRBJ2-1|-|TRBD1|TRBV5-4
CASSLEGDRDHEQFF
TGTGCCAGCAGCTTGGAAGGGGACAGGGACCATGAGCAGTTCTTC
>TRBJ1-1|-|-|TRBV27
CASSLTGNTEAFF
TGTGCCAGCAGTTTAACCGGGAACACTGAAGCTTTCTTT
>TRBJ2-5|-|-|TRBV2
CASSAFGSGPPETQYF
TGTGCCAGCAGCGCCTTTGGGAGCGGCCCCCCAGAGACCCAGTACTTC
>TRBJ2-1|-|TRBD1|TRBV5-1
CASKRRQGTDEQFF
TGCGCCAGCAAACGGCGTCAGGGGACAGATGAGCAGTTCTTC
>TRBJ2-1|few|-|TRBV19
CASSTTLTVEQFF
TGTGCCAGTAGTACAACTTTAACAGTTGAGCAGTTCTTC
>TRBJ2-1|-|-|TRBV6-2/TRBV6-3
CASSYPHLPSYNEQFF
TGTGCCAGCAGTTACCCCCACTTACCCTCCTACAATGAGCAGTTCTTC
>TRBJ2-5|-|-|TRBV2
CASSEFIGAQETQYF
TGTGCCAGCAGTGAATTTATAGGGGCCCAAGAGACCCAGTACTTC
>TRBJ2-2|-|-|TRBV28
CAGNSGMTGELFF
TGTGCCGGAAATTCAGGGATGACCGGGGAGCTGTTTTTT
>TRBJ1-3|-|-|TRBV18
CASSIGLPPGGNTIYF
TGTGCCAGCTCGATAGGACTGCCGCCGGGTGGAAACACCATATATTTT
>TRBJ2-3|few|-|TRBV20-1
CSASDAGAPTDTQYF
TGCAGTGCTAGTGATGCAGGGGCACCCACAGATACGCAGTATTTT
>TRBJ1-3|-|-|TRBV18
CASSPGAGSRNTIYF
TGTGCCAGCTCACCGGGCGCGGGTTCTAGAAACACCATATATTTT
>TRBJ1-2|many|TRBD1|TRBV30
CASMDGQNRGSYTF
TGTGCCTCCATGGACGGGCAAAACAGGGGCTCCTACACCTTC
>TRBJ2-1|-|-|TRBV2
CASSDLRGDGEQFF
TGTGCCAGCAGTGATCTGAGAGGAGACGGAGAGCAGTTCTTC
>TRBJ1-2|-|-|TRBV7-9
CASSSFHRGNYGYTF
TGTGCCAGCAGCTCCTTCCATAGGGGGAACTATGGCTACACCTTC
>TRBJ1-1|-|-|TRBV19
CASTEGFIHTEAFF
TGTGCCAGTACCGAGGGCTTTATTCACACTGAAGCTTTCTTT
>TRBJ1-3|-|-|TRBV20-1
CSASRGGSGNTIYF
TGCAGTGCTAGTAGGGGGGGTTCCGGAAACACCATATATTTT